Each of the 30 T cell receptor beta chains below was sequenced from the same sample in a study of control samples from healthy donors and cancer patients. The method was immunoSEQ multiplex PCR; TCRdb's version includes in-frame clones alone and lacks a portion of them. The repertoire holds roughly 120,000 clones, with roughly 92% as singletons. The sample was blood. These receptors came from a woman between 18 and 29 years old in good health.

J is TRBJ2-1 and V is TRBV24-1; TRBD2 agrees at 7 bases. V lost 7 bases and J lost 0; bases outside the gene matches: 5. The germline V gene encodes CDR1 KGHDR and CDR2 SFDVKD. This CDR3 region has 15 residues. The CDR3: CATSRGGSSYNEQFF. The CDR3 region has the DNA TGTGCCACCAGCCGAGGCGGGAGCTCCTACAATGAGCAGTTCTTC.

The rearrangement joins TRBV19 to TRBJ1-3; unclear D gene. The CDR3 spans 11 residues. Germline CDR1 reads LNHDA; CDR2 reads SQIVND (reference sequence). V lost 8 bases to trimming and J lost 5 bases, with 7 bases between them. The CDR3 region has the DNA TGTGCCAGTTCGATGAGAAACACCATATATTTT. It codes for CASSMRNTIYF.

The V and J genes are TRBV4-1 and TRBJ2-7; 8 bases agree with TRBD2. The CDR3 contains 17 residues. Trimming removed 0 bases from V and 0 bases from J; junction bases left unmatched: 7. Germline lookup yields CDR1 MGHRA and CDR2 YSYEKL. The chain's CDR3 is CASSQDPLAASSYEQYF. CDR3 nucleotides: TGCGCCAGCAGCCAAGATCCACTAGCGGCAAGCTCCTACGAGCAGTACTTC.

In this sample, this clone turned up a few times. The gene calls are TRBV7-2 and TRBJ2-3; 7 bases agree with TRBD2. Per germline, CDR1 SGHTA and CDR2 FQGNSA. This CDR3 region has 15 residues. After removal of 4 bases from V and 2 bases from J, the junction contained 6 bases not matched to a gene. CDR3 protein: CASSSQAGPTDTQYF. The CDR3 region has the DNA TGTGCCAGCAGCTCCCAAGCGGGACCCACAGATACGCAGTATTTT.

CDR3 bases: TGTGCCAGCAGCCTCCAGGGGGGGGCGGTGAATCAGCCCCAGCATTTT. This gives the protein CASSLQGGAVNQPQHF. The chain couples TRBV28 to TRBJ1-5, with TRBD1 identical over 7 bases. Germline-derived CDR1 and CDR2 are MDHEN and SYDVKM. This CDR3 region has 16 residues. Trimming took 6 bases from V and 4 from J; bases not matched to a gene: 12.

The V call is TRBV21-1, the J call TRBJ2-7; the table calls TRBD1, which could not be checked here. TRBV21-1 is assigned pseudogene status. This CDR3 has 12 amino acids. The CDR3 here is CASSKDRDRQYF. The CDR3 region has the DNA TGTGCCAGCAGCAAAGACAGGGATCGACAGTACTTC.

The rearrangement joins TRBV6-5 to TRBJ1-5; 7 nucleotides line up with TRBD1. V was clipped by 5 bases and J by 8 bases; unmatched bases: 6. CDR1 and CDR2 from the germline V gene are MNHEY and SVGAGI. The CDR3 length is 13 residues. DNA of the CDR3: TGTGCCAGCAGTCCACAGGGGCCTGAGCCCCAGCATTTT. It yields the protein CASSPQGPEPQHF.

CDR3 amino acids: CASSNARSPGANVLTF. In DNA, the CDR3 is TGTGCCAGCAGTAATGCAAGGAGCCCTGGGGCCAACGTCCTGACTTTC. The rearrangement uses TRBV27 and TRBJ2-6; D remains ambiguous. CDR3 length: 16 residues. Germline lookup yields CDR1 MNHEY and CDR2 SMNVEV (reference sequence). Trimming took 5 bases from V and 2 from J, leaving 13 bases between them.

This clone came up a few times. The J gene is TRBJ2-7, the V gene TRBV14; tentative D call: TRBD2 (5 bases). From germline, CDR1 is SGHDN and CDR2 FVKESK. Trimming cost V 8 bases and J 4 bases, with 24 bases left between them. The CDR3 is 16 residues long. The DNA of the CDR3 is TGTGCCAGCTCCCGAAGGTCTAGCCCTCCCGCGTACGAGCAGTACTTC. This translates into CASSRRSSPPAYEQYF.

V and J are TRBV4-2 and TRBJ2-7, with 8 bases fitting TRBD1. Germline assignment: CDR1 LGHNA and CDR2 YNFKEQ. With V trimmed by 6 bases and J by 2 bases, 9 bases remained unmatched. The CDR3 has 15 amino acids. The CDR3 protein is CASRLTGGETYEQYF. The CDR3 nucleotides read TGTGCCAGCAGATTAACAGGGGGAGAGACCTACGAGCAGTACTTC.

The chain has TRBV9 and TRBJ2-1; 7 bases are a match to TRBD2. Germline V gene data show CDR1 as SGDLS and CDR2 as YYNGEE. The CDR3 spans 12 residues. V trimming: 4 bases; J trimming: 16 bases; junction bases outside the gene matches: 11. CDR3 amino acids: CASSPTAGVLFF. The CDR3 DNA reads TGTGCCAGCAGCCCCACCGCGGGGGTGCTTTTCTTC.

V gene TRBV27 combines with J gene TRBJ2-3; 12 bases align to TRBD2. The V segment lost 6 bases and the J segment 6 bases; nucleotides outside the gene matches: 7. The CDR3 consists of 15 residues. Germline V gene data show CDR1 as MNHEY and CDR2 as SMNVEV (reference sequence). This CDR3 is CASSPLAGGGDTQYF. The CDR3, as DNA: TGTGCCAGCAGCCCGCTAGCGGGGGGGGGTGATACGCAGTATTTT.

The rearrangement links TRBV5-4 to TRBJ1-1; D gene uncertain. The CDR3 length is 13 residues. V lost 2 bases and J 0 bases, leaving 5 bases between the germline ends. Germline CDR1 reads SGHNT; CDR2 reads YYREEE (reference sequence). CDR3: CASSLTVNTEAFF. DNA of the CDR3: TGTGCCAGCAGCTTAACGGTGAACACTGAAGCTTTCTTT.

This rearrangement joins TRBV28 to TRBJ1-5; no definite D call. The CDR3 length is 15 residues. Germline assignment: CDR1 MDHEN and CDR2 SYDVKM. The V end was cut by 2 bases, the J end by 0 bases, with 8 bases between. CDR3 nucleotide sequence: TGTGCCAGCAGTTTAATCTCTAGTAGCAATCAGCCCCAGCATTTT. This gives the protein CASSLISSSNQPQHF.

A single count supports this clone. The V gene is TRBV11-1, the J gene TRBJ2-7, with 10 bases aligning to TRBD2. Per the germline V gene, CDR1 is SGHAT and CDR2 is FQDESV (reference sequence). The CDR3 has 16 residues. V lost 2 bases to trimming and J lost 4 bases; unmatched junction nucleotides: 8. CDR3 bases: TGTGCCAGCAGCTTAAGGGCTAGCGGGAGAGCATACGAGCAGTACTTC. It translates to CASSLRASGRAYEQYF.

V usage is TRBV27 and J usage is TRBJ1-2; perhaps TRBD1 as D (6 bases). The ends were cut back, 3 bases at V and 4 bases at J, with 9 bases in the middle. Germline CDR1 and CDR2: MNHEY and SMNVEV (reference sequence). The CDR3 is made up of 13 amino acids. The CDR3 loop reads CASSLDSSYGYTF. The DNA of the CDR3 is TGTGCCAGCAGTTTGGACAGCAGCTATGGCTACACCTTC.

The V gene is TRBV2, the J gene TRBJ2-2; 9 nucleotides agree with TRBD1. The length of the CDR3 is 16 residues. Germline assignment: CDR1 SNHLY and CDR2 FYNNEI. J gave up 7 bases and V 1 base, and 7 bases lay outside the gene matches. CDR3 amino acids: CASSEEGTGNHGELFF. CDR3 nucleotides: TGTGCCAGCAGTGAAGAGGGGACAGGGAATCACGGGGAGCTGTTTTTT. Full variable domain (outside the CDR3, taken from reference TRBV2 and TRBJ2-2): EPEVTQTPSHQVTQMGQEVILRCVPISNHLYFYWYRQILGQKVEFLVSFYNNEISEKSEIFDDQFSVERPDGSNFTLKIRSTKLEDSAMYFCASSEEGTGNHGELFFGEGSRLTVL.

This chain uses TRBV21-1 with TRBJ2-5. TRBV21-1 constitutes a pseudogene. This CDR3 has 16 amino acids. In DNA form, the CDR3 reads TGTGCCAGCAGCCCTGAAGGGAATGGTCTCCAAGAGACCCAGTACTTC. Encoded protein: CASSPEGNGLQETQYF.

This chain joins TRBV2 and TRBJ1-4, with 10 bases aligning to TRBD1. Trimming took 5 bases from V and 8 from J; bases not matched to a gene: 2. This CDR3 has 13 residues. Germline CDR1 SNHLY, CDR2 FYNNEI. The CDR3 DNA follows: TGTGCCAGCAGTTGGGACAGGGGAGAAAAACTGTTTTTT. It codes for CASSWDRGEKLFF.

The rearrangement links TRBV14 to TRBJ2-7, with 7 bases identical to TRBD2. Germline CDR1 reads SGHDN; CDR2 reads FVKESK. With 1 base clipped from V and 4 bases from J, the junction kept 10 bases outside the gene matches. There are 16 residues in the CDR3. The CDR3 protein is CASSQGSGTIVYEQYF. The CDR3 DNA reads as TGTGCCAGCAGCCAAGGAAGCGGGACCATAGTTTACGAGCAGTACTTC.

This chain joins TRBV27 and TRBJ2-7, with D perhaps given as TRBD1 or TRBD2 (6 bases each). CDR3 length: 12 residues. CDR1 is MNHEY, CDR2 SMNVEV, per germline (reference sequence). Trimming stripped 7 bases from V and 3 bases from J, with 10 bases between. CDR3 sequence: CASKGGGYEQYF. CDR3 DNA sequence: TGTGCCAGCAAAGGGGGAGGCTACGAGCAGTACTTC.

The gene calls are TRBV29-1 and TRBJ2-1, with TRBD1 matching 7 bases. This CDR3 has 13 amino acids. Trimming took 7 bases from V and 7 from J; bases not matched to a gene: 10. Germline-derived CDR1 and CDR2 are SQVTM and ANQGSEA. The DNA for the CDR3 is TGCAGCGCCAGGACAGGCCCTGGTAATGAGCAGTTCTTC. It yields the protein CSARTGPGNEQFF.

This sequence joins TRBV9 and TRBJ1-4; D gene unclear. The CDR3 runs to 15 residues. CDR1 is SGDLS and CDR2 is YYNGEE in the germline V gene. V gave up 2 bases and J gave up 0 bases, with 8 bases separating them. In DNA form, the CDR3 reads TGTGCCAGCAGCGTCTCAGGTGCAACTAATGAAAAACTGTTTTTT. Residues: CASSVSGATNEKLFF.

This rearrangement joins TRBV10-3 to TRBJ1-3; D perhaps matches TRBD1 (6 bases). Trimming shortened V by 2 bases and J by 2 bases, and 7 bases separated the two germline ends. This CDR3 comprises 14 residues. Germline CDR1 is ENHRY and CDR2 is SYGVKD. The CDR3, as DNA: TGTGCCATCAGTGAGACAGGGACTGGAAACACCATATATTTT. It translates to CAISETGTGNTIYF.

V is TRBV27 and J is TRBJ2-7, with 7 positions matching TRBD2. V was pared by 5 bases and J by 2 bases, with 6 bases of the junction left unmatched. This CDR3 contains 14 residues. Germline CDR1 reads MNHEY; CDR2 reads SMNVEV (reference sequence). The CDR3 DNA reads TGTGCCAGCAGTCCCCCGGGACTACCCTACGAGCAGTACTTC. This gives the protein CASSPPGLPYEQYF.

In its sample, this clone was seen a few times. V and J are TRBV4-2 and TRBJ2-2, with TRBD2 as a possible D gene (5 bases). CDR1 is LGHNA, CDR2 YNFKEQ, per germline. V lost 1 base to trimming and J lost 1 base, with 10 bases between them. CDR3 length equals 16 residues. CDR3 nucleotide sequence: TGTGCCAGCAGCCAAGGATCTAGCCAGAACACCGGGGAGCTGTTTTTT. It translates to CASSQGSSQNTGELFF.

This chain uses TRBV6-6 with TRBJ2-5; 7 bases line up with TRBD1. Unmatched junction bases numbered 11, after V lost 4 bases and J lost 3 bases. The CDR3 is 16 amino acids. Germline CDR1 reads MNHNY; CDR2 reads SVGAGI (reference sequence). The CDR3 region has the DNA TGTGCCAGCAGTTCTGACAGGGATTCGCGGAAAGAGACCCAGTACTTC. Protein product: CASSSDRDSRKETQYF.

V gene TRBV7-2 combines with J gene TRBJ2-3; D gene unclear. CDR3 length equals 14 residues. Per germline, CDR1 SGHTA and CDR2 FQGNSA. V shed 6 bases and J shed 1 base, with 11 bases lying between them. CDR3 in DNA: TGTGCCAGCAGTCCCCGCCCGGGCACAGATACGCAGTATTTT. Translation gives CASSPRPGTDTQYF.

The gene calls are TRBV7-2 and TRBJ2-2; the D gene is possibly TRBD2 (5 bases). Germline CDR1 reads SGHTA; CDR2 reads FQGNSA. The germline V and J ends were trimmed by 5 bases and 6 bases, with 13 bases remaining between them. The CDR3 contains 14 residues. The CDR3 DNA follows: TGTGCCAGCAGCAGAATACTAGTATCCGGGGAGCTGTTTTTT. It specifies CASSRILVSGELFF.

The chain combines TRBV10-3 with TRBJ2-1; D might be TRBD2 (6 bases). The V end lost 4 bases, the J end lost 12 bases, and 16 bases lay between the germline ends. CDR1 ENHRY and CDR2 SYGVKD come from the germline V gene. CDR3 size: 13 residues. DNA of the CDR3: TGTGCCATCAGTGGATCGACTAGTTTGGGGCAGTTCTTC. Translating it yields CAISGSTSLGQFF.